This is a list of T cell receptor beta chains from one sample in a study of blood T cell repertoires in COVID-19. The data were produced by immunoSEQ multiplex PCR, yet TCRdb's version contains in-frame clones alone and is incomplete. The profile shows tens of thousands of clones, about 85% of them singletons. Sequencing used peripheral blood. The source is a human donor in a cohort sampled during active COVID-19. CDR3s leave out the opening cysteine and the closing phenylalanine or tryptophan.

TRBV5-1 ASSTGTGNQPQH
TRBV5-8 ASSLDTPNTGELF
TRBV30 AWSVQGLLSGNTIY
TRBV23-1 ASENRGRGQY
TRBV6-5 ASRIGTGHYEQY
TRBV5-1 ASSSQETQY
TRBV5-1 ASSLSGNTGELF
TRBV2 ASSISGTNNEQF
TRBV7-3 ASSPLPGDPGQGSTDTQY
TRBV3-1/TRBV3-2 ASTRLNSNEQF
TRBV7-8 ASSPSGQGVNGELF
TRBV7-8 ASSPGLAGPGDTQY
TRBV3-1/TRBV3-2 ASQPQLGLAGGPRDTQY
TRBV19 ASSIAPSRGPYNEQF
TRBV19 ASSIAGGPMDTQY
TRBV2 ASSDRQGGNQPQH
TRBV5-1 ASSLGPGLNTEAF
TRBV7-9 AGTGTARNSPLH
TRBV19 ASSIEVVVTGELF
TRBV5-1 ASSLGPEMRGYGYT
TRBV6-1 ASSESPPGSSTDTQY
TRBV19 ASTRTSGGAETQY
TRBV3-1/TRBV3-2 ASSRGLAGAGEQY
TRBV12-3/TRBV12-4 ASSLSGGYT
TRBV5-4 ASSWGTPGDNSPLH
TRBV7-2 ASSLAPGRDGELF
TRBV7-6 ASSPTSGATQETQY
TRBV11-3 ASSLSAGRYSGNTIY
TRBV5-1 ASSFEPGGGEQY
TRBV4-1 ASSFYRSSTDTQY
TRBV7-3 ASRKPGGSNTGELF
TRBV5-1 ASKDRAIETQY
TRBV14 ASSLGPHSSPLH
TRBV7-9 ASSSSPGANVLT
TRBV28 ASRAGTLNSNQPQH
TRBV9 ASSVNQRQETQY
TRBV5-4 ASSQLSGANVLT
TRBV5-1 ASSLADSQVGNEQF
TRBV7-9 ASSPGTDRETQY
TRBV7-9 ASSLSDRVGEQY
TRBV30 AWSQGAATEAF
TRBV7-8 ASSTGLAGRLSSYNEQF
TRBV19 ASSIGDSKYGYT
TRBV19 ASSTRQGQPLDYGYS